Listed below are T cell receptor beta chains from one sample, sequenced in a study of blood T cell repertoires in COVID-19. TCRdb's copy holds only in-frame clones and misses some; the assay was immunoSEQ multiplex PCR. The data show 150,000 to 180,000 clones, roughly 72% seen once. Sequences were obtained from peripheral blood. These receptor sequences come from an elderly woman with acute or convalescent COVID-19. The CDR3 runs from the conserved cysteine through the conserved F or W. D genes are given only for firm matches. Clone sizes are given selectively: once, few, many, or a class where the clone is expanded.

J gene | D gene | V gene | clone size | CDR3 length | CDR3 DNA | CDR3 protein
TRBJ1-2 | . | TRBV19 | . | 12 | TGTGCCAGTAGTATTCAGGGGCATGGCTACACCTTC | CASSIQGHGYTF
TRBJ1-5 | . | TRBV6-6 | . | 15 | TGTGCCAGCAGTCCGCTGAGGACAAGCAATCAGCCCCAGCATTTT | CASSPLRTSNQPQHF
TRBJ2-7 | TRBD1 | TRBV11-2 | . | 15 | TGTGCCAGCAGCGCCCTGACAGGGTTCACCTACGAGCAGTACTTC | CASSALTGFTYEQYF
TRBJ2-7 | TRBD1 | TRBV30 | . | 12 | TGTGCCTGGGGGACAGGGGGGAACGAGCAGTACTTC | CAWGTGGNEQYF
TRBJ2-1 | TRBD1 | TRBV18 | . | 15 | TGTGCCAGCTCACCGCCGGGACAGGGTGGCAATGAGCAGTTCTTC | CASSPPGQGGNEQFF
TRBJ1-2 | . | TRBV5-1 | . | 13 | TGCGCCAGCAGCTTGGCCACGGGAAGTGGCTACACCTTC | CASSLATGSGYTF
TRBJ2-5 | . | TRBV6-5 | . | 14 | TGTGCCAGCAGTACCGGGACTCACCAAGAGACCCAGTACTTC | CASSTGTHQETQYF
TRBJ2-3 | . | TRBV6-2/TRBV6-3 | . | 15 | TGTGCCAGCAGTTACGTGGCGGCGAGCACAGATACGCAGTATTTT | CASSYVAASTDTQYF
TRBJ1-6 | TRBD1 | TRBV14 | once | 15 | TGTGCCAGCAGCCAGGGACAGGGGTTGAATTCACCCCTCCACTTT | CASSQGQGLNSPLHF
TRBJ1-2 | . | TRBV10-3 | . | 13 | TGTGCCATCAGTGAGACAGGGAACTATGGCTACACCTTC | CAISETGNYGYTF
TRBJ1-1 | . | TRBV5-1 | . | 15 | TGCGCCAGCAGCTCCTCGGGATCCCTGAACACTGAAGCTTTCTTT | CASSSSGSLNTEAFF
TRBJ2-4 | TRBD1 | TRBV19 | . | 16 | TGTGCCAGTAGTAACGAGCAGGACAGGGCCAAAAACATTCAGTACTTC | CASSNEQDRAKNIQYF
TRBJ1-5 | TRBD1 | TRBV3-1/TRBV3-2 | . | 20 | TGTGCCAGCAGCCCGGCCCCCGGGACAGGGGGCGGTATTGGCAATCAGCCCCAGCATTTT | CASSPAPGTGGGIGNQPQHF
TRBJ1-4 | TRBD1 | TRBV5-1 | . | 15 | TGCGCCAGCAGCTTGGCCGGGCAGGGGGATGAAAAACTGTTTTTT | CASSLAGQGDEKLFF
TRBJ1-5 | . | TRBV30 | . | 17 | TGTGCCTGGAGTCCGGGACCGGGAGCCGATAGCAATCAGCCCCAGCATTTT | CAWSPGPGADSNQPQHF
TRBJ1-2 | TRBD1 | TRBV7-9 | . | 16 | TGTGCCAGCAGCCCCGGACCATCAGGACAGGGTTATGGCTACACCTTC | CASSPGPSGQGYGYTF